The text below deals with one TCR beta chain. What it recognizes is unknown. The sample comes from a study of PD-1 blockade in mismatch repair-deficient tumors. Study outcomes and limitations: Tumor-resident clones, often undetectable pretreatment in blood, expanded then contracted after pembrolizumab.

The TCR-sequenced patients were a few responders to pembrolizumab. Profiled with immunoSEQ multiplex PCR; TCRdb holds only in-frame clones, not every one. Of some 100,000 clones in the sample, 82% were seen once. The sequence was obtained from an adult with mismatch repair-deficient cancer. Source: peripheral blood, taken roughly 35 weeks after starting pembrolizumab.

Here the CDR3 DNA reads TGTGCCAGCAGCCGTTTACAAGAGACCCAGTACTTC. Translated, it gives CASSRLQETQYF. The chain recombines TRBV11-3 with TRBJ2-5; D gene uncertain. The germline CDR1 and CDR2 sequences are SGHNT and YENEEA. V was cut by 5 bases and J by 2 bases, with 6 bases left in between. CDR3 size: 12 residues.